This TCR beta chain was identified during a study of control samples from healthy donors and cancer patients. This clone was detected only once. Germline CDR1 and CDR2: SGHRS and YFSETQ. V was clipped by 6 bases and J by 3 bases, with 21 bases between them. This CDR3 has 16 residues. The assay was immunoSEQ multiplex PCR, and TCRdb's table has in-frame clones only and misses some. The data show fewer than 200,000 clones, 90% to 95% seen once. This TCR was sampled from a man aged 25 to 40 in good health. The sequencing input was blood. V and J are TRBV5-1 and TRBJ2-5; no reliable D call. The DNA for the CDR3 is TGCGCCAGCACTCGCCCGGACGGCTGGTATGAAGAGACCCAGTACTTC. Encoded protein: CASTRPDGWYEETQYF.